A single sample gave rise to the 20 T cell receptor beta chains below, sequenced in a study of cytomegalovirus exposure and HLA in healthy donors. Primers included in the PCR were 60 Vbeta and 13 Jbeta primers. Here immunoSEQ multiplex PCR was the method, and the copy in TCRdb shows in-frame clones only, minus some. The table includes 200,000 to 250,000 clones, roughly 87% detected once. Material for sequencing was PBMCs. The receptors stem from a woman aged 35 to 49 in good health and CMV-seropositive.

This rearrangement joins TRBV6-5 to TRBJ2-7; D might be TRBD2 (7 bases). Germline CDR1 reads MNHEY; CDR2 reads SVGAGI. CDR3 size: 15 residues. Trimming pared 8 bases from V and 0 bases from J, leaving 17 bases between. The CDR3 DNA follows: TGTGCCAGCTCCCGGCGGGGGCCTAGCTCCTACGAGCAGTACTTC. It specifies CASSRRGPSSYEQYF.

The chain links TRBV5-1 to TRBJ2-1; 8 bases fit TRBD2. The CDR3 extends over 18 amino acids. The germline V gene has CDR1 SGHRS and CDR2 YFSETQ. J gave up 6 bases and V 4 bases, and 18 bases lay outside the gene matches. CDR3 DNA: TGCGCCAGCAGCCCGTCGGCCCCGGGGGGGGGAAGGTCCAATGAGCAGTTCTTC. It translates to CASSPSAPGGGRSNEQFF. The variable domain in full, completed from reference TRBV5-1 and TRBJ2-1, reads KAGVTQTPRYLIKTRGQQVTLSCSPISGHRSVSWYQQTPGQGLQFLFEYFSETQRNKGNFPGRFSGRQFSNSRSEMNVSTLELGDSALYLCASSPSAPGGGRSNEQFFGPGTRLTVL.

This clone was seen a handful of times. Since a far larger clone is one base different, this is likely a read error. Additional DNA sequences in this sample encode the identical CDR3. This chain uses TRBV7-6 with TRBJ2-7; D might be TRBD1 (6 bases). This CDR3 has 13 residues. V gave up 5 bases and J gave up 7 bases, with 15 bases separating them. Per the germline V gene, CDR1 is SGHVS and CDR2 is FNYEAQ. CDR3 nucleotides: TGTGCCAGCAGCCAACGTACAGGGCGAGAGCAGTACTTC. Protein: CASSQRTGREQYF.

The DNA for the CDR3 is TGCGCCAGCATTAGTTTTAGCGGGAGGCACACCGGGGAGCTGTTTTTT. This sequence encodes CASISFSGRHTGELFF. The chain carries TRBV10-1 and TRBJ2-2; 10 bases are shared with TRBD2. Germline loops: CDR1 WNHNN, CDR2 SYGVQD (reference sequence). CDR3 size: 16 residues. The V gene end was trimmed by 7 bases and the J gene end by 3 bases; junction bases not matched to a gene: 8.

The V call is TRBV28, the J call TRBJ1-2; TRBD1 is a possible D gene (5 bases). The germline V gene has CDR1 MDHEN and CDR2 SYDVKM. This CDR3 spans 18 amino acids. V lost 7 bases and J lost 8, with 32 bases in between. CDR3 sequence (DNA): TGTGCCAGCACCACTTATGGGGGAGGGGCAGCCTTCGGATTGGGCTACACCTTC. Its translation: CASTTYGGGAAFGLGYTF.

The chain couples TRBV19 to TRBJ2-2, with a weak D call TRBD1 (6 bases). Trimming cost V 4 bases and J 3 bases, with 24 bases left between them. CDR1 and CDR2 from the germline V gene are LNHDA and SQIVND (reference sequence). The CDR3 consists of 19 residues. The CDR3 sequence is CASSKVGGRGPIHTGELFF. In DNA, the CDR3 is TGTGCCAGTAGTAAGGTTGGGGGCAGGGGCCCTATTCACACCGGGGAGCTGTTTTTT.

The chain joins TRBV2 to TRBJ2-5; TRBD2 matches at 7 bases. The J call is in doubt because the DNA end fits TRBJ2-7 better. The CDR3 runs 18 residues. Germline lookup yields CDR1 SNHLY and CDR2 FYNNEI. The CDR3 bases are TGTGCCAGCAGTGAATCCGGGACTATCACCCCAAGCTTATACGAGCAGTACTTC. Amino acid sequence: CASSESGTITPSLYEQYF.

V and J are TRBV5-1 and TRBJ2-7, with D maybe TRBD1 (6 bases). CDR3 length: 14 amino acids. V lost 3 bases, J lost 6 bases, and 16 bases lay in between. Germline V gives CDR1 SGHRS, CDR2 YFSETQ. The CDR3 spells CASSYGQLGGEQYF. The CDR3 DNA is TGCGCCAGCAGCTATGGACAGCTAGGAGGCGAGCAGTACTTC.

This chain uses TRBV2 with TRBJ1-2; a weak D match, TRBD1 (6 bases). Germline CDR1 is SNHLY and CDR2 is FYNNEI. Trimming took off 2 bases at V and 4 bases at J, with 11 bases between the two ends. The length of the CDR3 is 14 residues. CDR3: CASSEQGTSYGYTF. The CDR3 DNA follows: TGTGCCAGCAGTGAACAGGGGACCTCCTATGGCTACACCTTC.

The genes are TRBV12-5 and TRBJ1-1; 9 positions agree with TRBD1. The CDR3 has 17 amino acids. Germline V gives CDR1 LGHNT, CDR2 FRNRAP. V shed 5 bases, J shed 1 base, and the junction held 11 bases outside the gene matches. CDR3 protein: CASGKEYRGPGNTEAFF. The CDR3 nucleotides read TGTGCTAGTGGTAAGGAGTACAGGGGGCCTGGGAACACTGAAGCTTTCTTT.

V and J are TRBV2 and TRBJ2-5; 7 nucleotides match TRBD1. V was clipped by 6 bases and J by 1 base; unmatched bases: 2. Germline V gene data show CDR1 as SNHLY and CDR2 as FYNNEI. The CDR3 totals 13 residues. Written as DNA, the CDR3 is TGTGCCAGCAGGGGGGACAGCCAAGAGACCCAGTACTTC. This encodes CASRGDSQETQYF.

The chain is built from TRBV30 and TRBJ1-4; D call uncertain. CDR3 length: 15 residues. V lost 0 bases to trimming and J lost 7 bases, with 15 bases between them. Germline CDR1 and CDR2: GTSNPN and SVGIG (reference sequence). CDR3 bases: TGTGCCTGGAGTGTTCATGGCCGCCGGGGTGAAAAACTGTTTTTT. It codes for CAWSVHGRRGEKLFF.

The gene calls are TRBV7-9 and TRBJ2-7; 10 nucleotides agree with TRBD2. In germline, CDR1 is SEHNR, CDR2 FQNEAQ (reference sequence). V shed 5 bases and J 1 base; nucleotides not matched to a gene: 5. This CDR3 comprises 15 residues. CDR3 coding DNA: TGTGCCAGCAGCCGAGGGACTAGCGTATCCTACGAGCAGTACTTC. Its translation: CASSRGTSVSYEQYF.

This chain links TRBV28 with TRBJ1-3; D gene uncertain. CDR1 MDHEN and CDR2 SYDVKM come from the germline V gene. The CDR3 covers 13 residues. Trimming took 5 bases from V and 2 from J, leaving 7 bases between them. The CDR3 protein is CASSLSAGNTIYF. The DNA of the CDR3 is TGTGCCAGCAGTCTCTCGGCTGGAAACACCATATATTTT.

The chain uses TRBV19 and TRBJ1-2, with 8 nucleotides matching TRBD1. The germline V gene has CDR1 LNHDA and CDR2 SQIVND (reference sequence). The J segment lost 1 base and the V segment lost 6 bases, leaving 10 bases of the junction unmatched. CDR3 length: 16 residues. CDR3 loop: CASRTGRQGINYGYTF. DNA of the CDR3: TGTGCCAGTAGGACCGGGCGACAGGGGATTAACTATGGCTACACCTTC.

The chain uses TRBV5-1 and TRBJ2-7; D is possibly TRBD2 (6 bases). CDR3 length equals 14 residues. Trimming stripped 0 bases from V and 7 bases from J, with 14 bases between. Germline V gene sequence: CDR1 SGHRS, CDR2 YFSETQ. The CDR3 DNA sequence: TGCGCCAGCAGCTTGGATTTGGGACTGGGGGAGCAGTACTTC. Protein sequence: CASSLDLGLGEQYF.

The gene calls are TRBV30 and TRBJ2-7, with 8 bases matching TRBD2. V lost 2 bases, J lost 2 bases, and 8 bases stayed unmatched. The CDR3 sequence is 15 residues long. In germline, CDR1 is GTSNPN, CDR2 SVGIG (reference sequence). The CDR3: CAWSRTSSTTYEQYF. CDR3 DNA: TGTGCCTGGAGTAGGACTAGCTCCACTACCTACGAGCAGTACTTC.

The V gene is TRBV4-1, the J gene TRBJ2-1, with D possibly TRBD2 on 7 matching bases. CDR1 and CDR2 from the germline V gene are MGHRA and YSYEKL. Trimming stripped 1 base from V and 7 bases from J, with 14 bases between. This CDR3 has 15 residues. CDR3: CASSQGGGAGNEQFF. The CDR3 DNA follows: TGCGCCAGCAGCCAAGGAGGGGGGGCAGGGAATGAGCAGTTCTTC.

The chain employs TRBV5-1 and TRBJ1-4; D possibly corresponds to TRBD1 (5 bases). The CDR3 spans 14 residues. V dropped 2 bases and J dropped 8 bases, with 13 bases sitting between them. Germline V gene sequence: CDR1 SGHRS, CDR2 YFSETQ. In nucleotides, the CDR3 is TGCGCCAGCAGCTTCCGGGCCCAGGGAGAAAAACTGTTTTTT. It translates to CASSFRAQGEKLFF.

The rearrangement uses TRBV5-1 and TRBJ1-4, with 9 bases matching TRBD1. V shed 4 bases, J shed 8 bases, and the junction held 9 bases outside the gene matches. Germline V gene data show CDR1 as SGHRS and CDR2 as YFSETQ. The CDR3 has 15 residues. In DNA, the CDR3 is TGCGCCAGCAGCAAGACAGGGGGTGAAGAAGAAAAACTGTTTTTT. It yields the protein CASSKTGGEEEKLFF.